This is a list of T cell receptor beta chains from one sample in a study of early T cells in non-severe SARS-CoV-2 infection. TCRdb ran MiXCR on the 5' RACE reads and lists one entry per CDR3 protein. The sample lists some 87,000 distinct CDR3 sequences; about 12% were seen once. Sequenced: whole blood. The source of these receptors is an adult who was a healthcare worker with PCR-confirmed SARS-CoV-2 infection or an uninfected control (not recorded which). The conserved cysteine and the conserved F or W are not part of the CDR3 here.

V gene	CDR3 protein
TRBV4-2	ASSQDNTGELF
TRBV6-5	ASSSGLAANNEQF
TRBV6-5	ASSLTSVAYEQY
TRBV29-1	SVHRPDRDGYT
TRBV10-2	ASSYRAAGYNSPLH
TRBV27	ASWGSPGGVLPRPYEQY
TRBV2	ASKNQGATNEKLF
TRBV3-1	ASSHEGGKIRSYEQY
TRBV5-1	ASSLMGQRPNTGELF
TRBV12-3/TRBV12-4	ASGDRASDTQY
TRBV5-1	ASSRGGADGYT
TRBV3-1	ASSQAGGADTQY
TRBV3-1	ASSQVVGNTIY
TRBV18	ASSPRGTGVGEQF
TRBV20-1	SAPNTGPYGYT
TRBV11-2	ATTPGRTEMNTGELF
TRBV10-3	AISEPGQGTYEQY
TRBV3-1	ASSRGPGYGYT
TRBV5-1	ASSSGEETQY
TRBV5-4	ASSSTMAETQY
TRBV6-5	ASRKFGTDTQY
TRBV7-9	ASSFLLPTVKLF
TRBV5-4	ASSLKADVENTIY
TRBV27	ASSSDRGATNEKLF
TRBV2	ASSERGQDPYEQY
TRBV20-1	SARDSFGLGSAAGELF
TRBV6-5	ASSRGTLGTEAF
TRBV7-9	ASSLKITDTQY
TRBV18	ASSPAINTEAF
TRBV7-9	ASSLGGVPLNEQF
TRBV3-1	ASSLPTGEQY
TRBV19	ASRPGQGFADTQY
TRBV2	ASRSGQALYEQY
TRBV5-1	ASSLEGLAYNEQF
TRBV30	AWSAGTTYEQY
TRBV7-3	ASSLKGIGDKANEKLF
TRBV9	ASSVGPGGQETQY
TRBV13	ASSLEPTGNTIY
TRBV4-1	ASSPGGNTGKLF
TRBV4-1	ASSWDSTYEQY
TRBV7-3	ASKPGTGDSPLH
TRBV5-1	ASALITGSGTGELF
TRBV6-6	ASSPGTSGYT
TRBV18	ASSSNRGPNQPQH
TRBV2	ANSLGHSNTEAF
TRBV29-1	SVGVTEAF